The 27 T cell receptor beta chains in this list originate from one sample, sequenced in a study of cytomegalovirus exposure and HLA in healthy donors. PCR amplification relied on 60 Vbeta primers (plus 13 Jbeta primers). Profiled with immunoSEQ multiplex PCR; TCRdb holds only in-frame clones, not every one. The profile covers some 98,000 clones, with more than 65% appearing a single time and about 8% taken by the ten largest. The specimen sequenced was PBMCs. The receptors stem from a human donor in good health.

V is TRBV5-1 and J is TRBJ1-4; D unclear. Germline CDR1 and CDR2: SGHRS and YFSETQ. V gave up 1 base and J gave up 7 bases, with 14 bases separating them. The CDR3 runs 15 residues. In DNA, the CDR3 is TGCGCCAGCAGCTTGAGCCCGGGAGGCGTTGAAAAACTGTTTTTT. Amino acids: CASSLSPGGVEKLFF.

This clone appeared a single time. The chain uses TRBV5-6 and TRBJ2-3; D gene unclear. CDR1 is SGHDT, CDR2 YYEEEE, per germline. Deletions cut 1 base from V and 0 bases from J, with 9 bases between. The CDR3 has 15 amino acids. The CDR3 region is CASSLMAGSTDTQYF. The CDR3 coding sequence is TGTGCCAGCAGCTTGATGGCCGGGAGCACAGATACGCAGTATTTT.

This rearrangement joins TRBV10-1 to TRBJ1-1; 7 positions match TRBD1. Germline V gene data show CDR1 as WNHNN and CDR2 as SYGVQD (reference sequence). The V segment lost 1 base and the J segment 5 bases; nucleotides outside the gene matches: 7. The CDR3 is made up of 15 amino acids. This chain's CDR3 is CASSEFTGVFTEAFF. The CDR3 DNA reads TGCGCCAGCAGTGAGTTTACAGGGGTATTTACTGAAGCTTTCTTT.

This clone was detected many times. The chain uses TRBV29-1 and TRBJ2-7; TRBD2 matches at 11 bases. The CDR3 loop spans 15 amino acids. Germline CDR1 reads SQVTM; CDR2 reads ANQGSEA. V dropped 7 bases and J dropped 0; count of bases not matched to a gene: 8. The CDR3 DNA reads TGCAGCGCCCTCGGGGGGACTAGCGGCTCCTACGAGCAGTACTTC. Translated, it gives CSALGGTSGSYEQYF.

Only one count was recorded for this clone. This chain connects TRBV27 to TRBJ1-4, with TRBD1 matching over 8 bases. Germline V lookup: CDR1 MNHEY, CDR2 SMNVEV (reference sequence). The CDR3 is 15 residues long. The V and J ends lost 3 bases and 5 bases, in that order; junction bases with no gene match: 5. CDR3 sequence (DNA): TGTGCCAGCAGTTTTTATCGGACAGGGAATGAAAAACTGTTTTTT. It translates to CASSFYRTGNEKLFF.

The chain links TRBV19 to TRBJ1-2; 10 bases map to TRBD1. Germline CDR1 and CDR2: LNHDA and SQIVND (reference sequence). The CDR3 contains 16 residues. Germline trimming cut 0 bases from V and 4 bases from J; bases unmatched to any gene: 5. For the CDR3, the DNA is TGTGCCAGTAGTATAGAAGCGACAGGGGGCCTCTATGGCTACACCTTC. It codes for CASSIEATGGLYGYTF.

The chain uses TRBV13 and TRBJ2-3, with D tentatively TRBD1 (6 bases). This CDR3 spans 15 amino acids. Germline values: CDR1 PRHDT, CDR2 FYEKMQ (reference sequence). The V and J ends lost 5 bases and 4 bases respectively, with 16 bases between them. CDR3 sequence (DNA): TGTGCCAGCAGCCCGAGACCAGGGGCCCCAGATACGCAGTATTTT. This sequence encodes CASSPRPGAPDTQYF. Looking up the rest from reference TRBV13 and TRBJ2-3 gives the full variable domain: AAGVIQSPRHLIKEKRETATLKCYPIPRHDTVYWYQQGPGQDPQFLISFYEKMQSDKGSIPDRFSAQQFSDYHSELNMSSLELGDSALYFCASSPRPGAPDTQYFGPGTRLTVL.

The chain has TRBV19 and TRBJ1-4; 9 bases agree with TRBD1. V trimming: 3 bases; J trimming: 13 bases; junction bases outside the gene matches: 9. The germline CDR1 and CDR2 sequences are LNHDA and SQIVND (reference sequence). CDR3 length: 14 amino acids. CDR3 residues: CASSITGGGSSLFF. The CDR3 nucleotides are TGTGCCAGTAGTATTACAGGGGGCGGTTCCTCACTGTTTTTT.

This clone was seen a few times. V is TRBV7-9 and J is TRBJ1-1; weak D call: TRBD1 (5 bases). Germline V lookup: CDR1 SEHNR, CDR2 FQNEAQ (reference sequence). The CDR3 is made up of 13 amino acids. V gave up 7 bases and J gave up 11 bases, with 20 bases separating them. The DNA for the CDR3 is TGTGCCAGCAAGAGGACATCTTCGCCGTGGGCTTTCTTT. Its translation: CASKRTSSPWAFF.

The chain is built from TRBV7-9 and TRBJ2-3; 7 bases map to TRBD1. This CDR3 spans 15 amino acids. The V segment lost 5 bases and the J segment 1 base; nucleotides outside the gene matches: 6. The germline V gene has CDR1 SEHNR and CDR2 FQNEAQ (reference sequence). CDR3 nucleotide sequence: TGTGCCAGCAGCCCGGGACAGTGGGGCACAGATACGCAGTATTTT. Translation: CASSPGQWGTDTQYF.

V usage is TRBV25-1 and J usage is TRBJ2-2, with D perhaps TRBD2 (5 bases). Trimming left V 8 bases short and J 5 bases short, with 9 bases between. Germline assignment: CDR1 MGHDK and CDR2 SYGVNS. CDR3 length equals 12 residues. The CDR3 sequence is CASAWETGELFF. The CDR3 DNA sequence: TGTGCCAGCGCCTGGGAGACCGGGGAGCTGTTTTTT.

This clone was seen at least ten times. The gene calls are TRBV5-6 and TRBJ2-7; possible D gene TRBD1, 5 bases. The germline CDR1 and CDR2 sequences are SGHDT and YYEEEE. The CDR3 extends over 12 amino acids. Trimming cost V 1 base and J 7 bases, with 9 bases left between them. The CDR3 region has the DNA TGTGCCAGCAGCTTGAGGGGTACGGAGCAGTACTTC. Its protein is CASSLRGTEQYF.

The gene calls are TRBV25-1 and TRBJ2-5; 9 bases line up with TRBD1. The CDR3 length is 16 residues. J gave up 5 bases and V 6 bases, and 13 bases lay outside the gene matches. Germline V CDR1 and CDR2: MGHDK, SYGVNS. As DNA, the CDR3 is TGTGCCAGCAGACCACCTACACAGGGGGCACAGGAGACCCAGTACTTC. This codes for CASRPPTQGAQETQYF. Combining the CDR3 with reference TRBV25-1 and TRBJ2-5 gives the whole variable domain EADIYQTPRYLVIGTGKKITLECSQTMGHDKMYWYQQDPGMELHLIHYSYGVNSTEKGDLSSESTVSRIRTEHFPLTLESARPSHTSQYLCASRPPTQGAQETQYFGPGTRLLVL.

The chain combines TRBV6-1 with TRBJ1-2; D not resolved. Germline V CDR1 and CDR2: MNHNS, SASEGT. This CDR3 spans 13 amino acids. Trimming removed 6 bases from V and 5 bases from J, with 13 bases in between. The CDR3 coding sequence is TGTGCCAGCAGGGGAGGCGGACCTTATGGCTACACCTTC. Translating gives CASRGGGPYGYTF.

The chain joins TRBV2 to TRBJ1-6, with a weak D call TRBD1 (5 bases). Germline CDR1 and CDR2: SNHLY and FYNNEI. The CDR3 spans 12 residues. V shed 7 bases and J shed 5 bases, with 6 bases lying between them. The CDR3 bases are TGTGCCAGCAAACAGGATAATTCACCCCTCCACTTT. Translating it yields CASKQDNSPLHF.

The rearrangement joins TRBV11-2 to TRBJ1-4, with 7 bases fitting TRBD1. V dropped 5 bases and J dropped 8; count of bases not matched to a gene: 14. This CDR3 region has 16 residues. Germline V lookup: CDR1 SGHAT, CDR2 FQNNGV. CDR3 in amino acids: CASSPIRGQNWEKLFF. The CDR3 DNA follows: TGTGCCAGCAGCCCAATACGGGGACAGAACTGGGAAAAACTGTTTTTT.

The V and J genes are TRBV2 and TRBJ1-3; no clear D. Germline CDR1 is SNHLY and CDR2 is FYNNEI. This CDR3 is built from 16 residues. Trimming pared 1 base from V and 3 bases from J, leaving 13 bases between. The CDR3 is CASSEGGERFGNTIYF. The CDR3 DNA follows: TGTGCCAGCAGTGAAGGGGGAGAGCGCTTTGGAAACACCATATATTTT.

The V call is TRBV5-6, the J call TRBJ1-6; D is perhaps TRBD1 (6 bases). CDR3 length equals 17 residues. Per the germline V gene, CDR1 is SGHDT and CDR2 is YYEEEE. V shed 0 bases and J shed 8 bases, with 18 bases lying between them. In nucleotides, the CDR3 is TGTGCCAGCAGCTTGGGACAGTCAGGGGTGTTTGATTCACCCCTCCACTTT. It specifies CASSLGQSGVFDSPLHF.

The chain couples TRBV5-1 to TRBJ2-1; D perhaps matches TRBD2 (6 bases). This CDR3 contains 14 residues. In germline, CDR1 is SGHRS, CDR2 YFSETQ. The V and J ends lost 4 bases and 10 bases respectively, with 18 bases between them. Here the CDR3 DNA reads TGCGCCAGCAGCGTTGGGGGTTCGGGAGACGAGCAGTTCTTC. This encodes CASSVGGSGDEQFF.

The sample holds one count of this clone. The chain employs TRBV4-3 and TRBJ2-3, with 7 bases matching TRBD2. With 0 bases clipped from V and 1 base from J, the junction kept 4 bases outside the gene matches. This CDR3 is 16 amino acids long. The V gene's germline CDR1 is LGHNA and CDR2 YSLEER. CDR3 protein: CASSQELAGRTDTQYF. CDR3 DNA: TGCGCCAGCAGCCAAGAGTTAGCGGGCCGCACAGATACGCAGTATTTT.

The genes are TRBV5-1 and TRBJ2-3; TRBD1 aligns across 7 bases. CDR3 length equals 16 residues. Germline CDR1 is SGHRS and CDR2 is YFSETQ. With V trimmed by 2 bases and J by 5 bases, 11 bases remained unmatched. DNA of the CDR3: TGCGCCAGCAGCTTACAATATGACAGGGTAGAAGATACGCAGTATTTT. Amino acid sequence: CASSLQYDRVEDTQYF.

The chain couples TRBV5-4 to TRBJ2-2; 14 bases fit TRBD2. The CDR3 has 16 amino acids. Losses at the gene ends were 3 bases for V and 7 bases for J; bases not matched to a gene: 5. Germline CDR1 reads SGHNT; CDR2 reads YYREEE (reference sequence). For the CDR3, the DNA is TGTGCCAGCAGCTCGGGACTAGCGGGAGTTGGCGGGGAGCTGTTTTTT. It specifies CASSSGLAGVGGELFF. Complete variable domain (other parts from reference TRBV5-4 and TRBJ2-2): ETGVTQSPTHLIKTRGQQVTLRCSSQSGHNTVSWYQQALGQGPQFIFQYYREEENGRGNFPPRFSGLQFPNYSSELNVNALELDDSALYLCASSSGLAGVGGELFFGEGSRLTVL.

The chain couples TRBV5-5 to TRBJ2-2; tentatively, D is TRBD2 (6 bases). Germline V lookup: CDR1 SGHKS, CDR2 YYEKEE (reference sequence). Trimming removed 5 bases from V and 7 bases from J, with 18 bases in between. This CDR3 is built from 15 residues. The CDR3 bases are TGTGCCAGCAGGTCTAGCGTTGTGTATAGCGGGGAGCTGTTTTTT. Translating gives CASRSSVVYSGELFF.

This chain joins TRBV15 and TRBJ2-7, with 9 positions matching TRBD1. V shed 1 base and J 3 bases; nucleotides not matched to a gene: 7. This CDR3 spans 16 amino acids. Germline CDR1 is LNHNV and CDR2 is YYDKDF (reference sequence). CDR3 in amino acids: CATSRVLGQGIYEQYF. The CDR3 DNA follows: TGTGCCACCAGCAGAGTATTGGGACAGGGAATCTACGAGCAGTACTTC.

This chain links TRBV7-9 with TRBJ1-3; D gene ambiguous. The CDR3 length is 19 residues. Trimming removed 0 bases from V and 0 bases from J, with 18 bases in between. Germline CDR1 reads SEHNR; CDR2 reads FQNEAQ (reference sequence). The CDR3, as DNA: TGTGCCAGCAGCTTAGCGAGGGCCAGCAGAGTCTACTCTGGAAACACCATATATTTT. This codes for CASSLARASRVYSGNTIYF.

V and J are TRBV5-1 and TRBJ1-1; D not certain. CDR1 and CDR2 from the germline V gene are SGHRS and YFSETQ. There are 15 residues in the CDR3. Trimming cost V 4 bases and J 0 bases, with 13 bases left between them. The CDR3 loop is CASSREELMNTEAFF. DNA for the CDR3: TGCGCCAGCAGCCGGGAGGAACTCATGAACACTGAAGCTTTCTTT.

The rearrangement joins TRBV5-4 to TRBJ1-5, with D possibly matching TRBD1 (6 bases). The CDR3 covers 13 residues. V lost 2 bases and J lost 7, with 10 bases in between. CDR1 SGHNT and CDR2 YYREEE come from the germline V gene (reference sequence). CDR3 loop: CASSFNRAQPQHF. As DNA, the CDR3 is TGTGCCAGCAGCTTCAACAGGGCCCAGCCCCAGCATTTT. Variable domain in full (rest from reference TRBV5-4 and TRBJ1-5): ETGVTQSPTHLIKTRGQQVTLRCSSQSGHNTVSWYQQALGQGPQFIFQYYREEENGRGNFPPRFSGLQFPNYSSELNVNALELDDSALYLCASSFNRAQPQHFGDGTRLSIL.